The entry that follows covers one T cell receptor (beta chain) sequence. Its antigen is unknown. The assay was immunoSEQ multiplex PCR, and TCRdb's table has in-frame clones only and misses some. The sample records approximately 190,000 clones, 70% to 75% being singletons. The data are from a study of cytotoxic CD8 clonotypes in ibrutinib-treated CLL. Turning to the study itself: Each sample contained, on average, about 250,000 productive templates and tens of thousands of productive rearrangements.

Around 2.1 micrograms of genomic DNA from cryopreserved PBMCs went into TCR beta libraries. CDR3 length: 13 amino acids. Unmatched junction bases numbered 7, after V lost 9 bases and J lost 3 bases. From germline, CDR1 is KGHSH and CDR2 LQKENI. Findings and caveats of the study: Clonality (at baseline) was higher than in age-matched healthy donors and tracked circulating CD8+ T-cell counts.

The chain uses TRBV18 and TRBJ1-1; 7 bases match TRBD1. This specimen consisted of PBMCs, obtained after 12 months of ibrutinib treatment. The receptor comes from a human donor with chronic lymphocytic leukemia. The CDR3 nucleotides read TGTGCCAGTCTAACCGGGACAGACACTGAAGCTTTCTTT. Encoded protein: CASLTGTDTEAFF.